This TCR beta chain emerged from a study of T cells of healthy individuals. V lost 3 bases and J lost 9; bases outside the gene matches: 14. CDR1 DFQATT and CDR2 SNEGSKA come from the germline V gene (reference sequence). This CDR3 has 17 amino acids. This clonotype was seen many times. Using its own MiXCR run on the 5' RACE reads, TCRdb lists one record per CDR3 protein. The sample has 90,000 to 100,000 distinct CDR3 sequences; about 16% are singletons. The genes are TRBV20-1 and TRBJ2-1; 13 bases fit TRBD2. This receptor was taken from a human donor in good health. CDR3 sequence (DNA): TGCAGTGCTAGGGAGAGGCGGGGACTAGCGGGACTCGGTGAGCAGTTCTTC. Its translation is CSARERRGLAGLGEQFF.